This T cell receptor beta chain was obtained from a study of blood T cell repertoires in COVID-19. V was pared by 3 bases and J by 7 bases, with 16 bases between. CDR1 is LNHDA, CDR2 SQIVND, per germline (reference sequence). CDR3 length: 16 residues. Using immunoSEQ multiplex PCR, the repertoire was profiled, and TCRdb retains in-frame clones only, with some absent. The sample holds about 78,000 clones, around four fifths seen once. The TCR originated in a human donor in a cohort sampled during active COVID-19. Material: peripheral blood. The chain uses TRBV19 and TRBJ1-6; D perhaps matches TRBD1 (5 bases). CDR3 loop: CASSMGTSGGNSPLHF. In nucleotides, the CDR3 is TGTGCCAGTAGTATGGGGACGTCAGGAGGGAATTCACCCCTCCACTTT. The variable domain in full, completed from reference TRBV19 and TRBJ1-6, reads DGGITQSPKYLFRKEGQNVTLSCEQNLNHDAMYWYRQDPGQGLRLIYYSQIVNDFQKGDIAEGYSVSREKKESFPLTVTSAQKNPTAFYLCASSMGTSGGNSPLHFGNGTRLTVT.